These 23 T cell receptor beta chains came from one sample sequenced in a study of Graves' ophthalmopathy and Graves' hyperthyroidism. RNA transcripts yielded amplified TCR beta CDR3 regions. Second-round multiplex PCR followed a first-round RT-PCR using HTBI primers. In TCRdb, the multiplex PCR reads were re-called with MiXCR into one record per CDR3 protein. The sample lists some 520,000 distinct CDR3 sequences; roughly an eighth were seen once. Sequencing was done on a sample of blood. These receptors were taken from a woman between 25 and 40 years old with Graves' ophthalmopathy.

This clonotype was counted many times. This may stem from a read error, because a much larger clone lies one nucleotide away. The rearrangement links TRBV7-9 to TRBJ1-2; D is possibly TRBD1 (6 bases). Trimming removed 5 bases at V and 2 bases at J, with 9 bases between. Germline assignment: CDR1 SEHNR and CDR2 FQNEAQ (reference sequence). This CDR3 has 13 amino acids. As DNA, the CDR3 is TGTGCCAGCAGCAACGGACAGAACTATGGCTACACCTTC. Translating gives CASSNGQNYGYTF.

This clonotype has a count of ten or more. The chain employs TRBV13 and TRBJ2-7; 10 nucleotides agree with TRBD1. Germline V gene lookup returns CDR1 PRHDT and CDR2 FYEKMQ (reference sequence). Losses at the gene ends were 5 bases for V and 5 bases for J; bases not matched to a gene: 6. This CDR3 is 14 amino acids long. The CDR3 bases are TGTGCCAGCAGCCGGGGGACAGGGGTCCACGAGCAGTACTTC. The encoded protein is CASSRGTGVHEQYF.

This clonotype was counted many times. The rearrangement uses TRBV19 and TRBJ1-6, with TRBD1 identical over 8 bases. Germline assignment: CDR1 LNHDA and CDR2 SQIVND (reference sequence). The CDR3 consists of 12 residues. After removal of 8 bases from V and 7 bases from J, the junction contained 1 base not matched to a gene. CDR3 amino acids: CASGQGNSPLHF. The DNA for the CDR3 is TGTGCCAGTGGACAGGGCAATTCACCCCTCCACTTT.

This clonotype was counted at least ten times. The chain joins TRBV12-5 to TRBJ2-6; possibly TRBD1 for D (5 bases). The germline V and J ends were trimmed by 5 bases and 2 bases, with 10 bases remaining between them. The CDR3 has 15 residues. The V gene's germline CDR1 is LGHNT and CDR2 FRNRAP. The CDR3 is CASGTGIPGANVLTF. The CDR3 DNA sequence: TGTGCTAGTGGTACAGGCATTCCTGGGGCCAACGTCCTGACTTTC.

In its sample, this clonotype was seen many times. CDR3: CSAETPLAGQETQYF. The CDR3 coding sequence is TGCAGTGCTGAGACCCCCCTAGCAGGCCAAGAGACCCAGTACTTC. V is TRBV20-1 and J is TRBJ2-5, with D possibly TRBD2 on 5 matching bases. The CDR3 spans 15 residues. Germline loops: CDR1 DFQATT, CDR2 SNEGSKA (reference sequence). V shed 5 bases and J shed 1 base, with 17 bases lying between them.

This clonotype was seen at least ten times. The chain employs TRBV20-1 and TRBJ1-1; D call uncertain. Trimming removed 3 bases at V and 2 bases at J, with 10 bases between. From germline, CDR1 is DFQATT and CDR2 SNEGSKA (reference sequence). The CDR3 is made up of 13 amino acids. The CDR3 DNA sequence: TGCAGTGCTAGTCATCCAGGAAACACTGAAGCTTTCTTT. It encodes CSASHPGNTEAFF.

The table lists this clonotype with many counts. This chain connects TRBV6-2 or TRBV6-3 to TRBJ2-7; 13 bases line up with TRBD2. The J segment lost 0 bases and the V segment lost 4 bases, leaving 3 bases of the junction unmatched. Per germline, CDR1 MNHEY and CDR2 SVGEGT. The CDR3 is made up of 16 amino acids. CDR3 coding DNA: TGTGCCAGCAGTTCAGGACTAGCGGGAGACTCCTACGAGCAGTACTTC. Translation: CASSSGLAGDSYEQYF.

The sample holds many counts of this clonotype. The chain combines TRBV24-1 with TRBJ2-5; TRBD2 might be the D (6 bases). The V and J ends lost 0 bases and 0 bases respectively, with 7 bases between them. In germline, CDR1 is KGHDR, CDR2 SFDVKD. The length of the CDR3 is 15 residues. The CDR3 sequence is CATSDLSGDQETQYF. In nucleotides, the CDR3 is TGTGCCACCAGTGATTTGTCGGGGGACCAAGAGACCCAGTACTTC.

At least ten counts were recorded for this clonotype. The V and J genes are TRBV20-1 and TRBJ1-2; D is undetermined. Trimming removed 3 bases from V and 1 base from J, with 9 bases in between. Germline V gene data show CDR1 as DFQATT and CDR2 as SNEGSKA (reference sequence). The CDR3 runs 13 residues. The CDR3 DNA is TGCAGTGCTAGCTCCCCAATTAACTATGGCTACACCTTC. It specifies CSASSPINYGYTF.

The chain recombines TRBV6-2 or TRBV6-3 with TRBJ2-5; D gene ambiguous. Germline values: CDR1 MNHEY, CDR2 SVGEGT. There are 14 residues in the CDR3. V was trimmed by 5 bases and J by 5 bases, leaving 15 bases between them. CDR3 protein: CASSPSWGSETQYF. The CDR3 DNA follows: TGTGCCAGCAGTCCCAGTTGGGGAAGCGAGACCCAGTACTTC.

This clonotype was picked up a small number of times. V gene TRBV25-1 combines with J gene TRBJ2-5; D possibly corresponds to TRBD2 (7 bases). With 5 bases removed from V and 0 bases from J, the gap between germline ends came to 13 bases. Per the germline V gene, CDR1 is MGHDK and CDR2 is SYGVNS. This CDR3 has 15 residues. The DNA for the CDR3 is TGTGCCAGCAGTAGGGGAGGGGGATACCAAGAGACCCAGTACTTC. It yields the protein CASSRGGGYQETQYF. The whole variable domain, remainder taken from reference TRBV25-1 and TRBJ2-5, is EADIYQTPRYLVIGTGKKITLECSQTMGHDKMYWYQQDPGMELHLIHYSYGVNSTEKGDLSSESTVSRIRTEHFPLTLESARPSHTSQYLCASSRGGGYQETQYFGPGTRLLVL.

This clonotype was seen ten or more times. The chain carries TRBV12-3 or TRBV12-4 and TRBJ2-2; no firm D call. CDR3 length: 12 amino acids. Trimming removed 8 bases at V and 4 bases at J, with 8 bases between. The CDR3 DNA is TGTGCCAGCGCCGAAGGCACCGGGGAGCTGTTTTTT. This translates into CASAEGTGELFF.

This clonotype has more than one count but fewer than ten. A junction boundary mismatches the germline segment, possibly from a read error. The CDR3 DNA is TGTGCCAGCAGCCAACGGCAGGGAGATCAGCCCCAGCGTTTT. Protein sequence: CASSQRQGDQPQRF. This chain uses TRBV28 with TRBJ1-5, with a tentative D call TRBD1 (5 bases). Germline CDR1 reads MDHEN; CDR2 reads SYDVKM. The CDR3 loop spans 14 amino acids.

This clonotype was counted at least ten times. For the CDR3, the DNA is TGTGCCAGCAGCTCGCCCGGGAGTTTGGACGAGCAGTACTTC. It yields the protein CASSSPGSLDEQYF. The chain carries TRBV11-2 and TRBJ2-7; possible D gene TRBD2, 6 bases. The CDR3 has 14 amino acids. Per germline, CDR1 SGHAT and CDR2 FQNNGV. V was trimmed by 4 bases and J by 5 bases, leaving 15 bases between them.

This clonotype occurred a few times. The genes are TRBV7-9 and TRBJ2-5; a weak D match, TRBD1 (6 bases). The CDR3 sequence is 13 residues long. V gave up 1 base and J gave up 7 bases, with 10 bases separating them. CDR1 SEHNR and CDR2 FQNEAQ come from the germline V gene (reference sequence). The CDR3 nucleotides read TGTGCCAGCAGCTTAGACAGGGACGGGACCCAGTACTTC. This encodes CASSLDRDGTQYF.

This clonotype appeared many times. Written as DNA, the CDR3 is TGTGCCAGCCTAGGGAAGTTGACGGCCAAAAACATTCAGTACTTC. It specifies CASLGKLTAKNIQYF. The genes are TRBV6-1 and TRBJ2-4; D not resolved. Germline loops: CDR1 MNHNS, CDR2 SASEGT. Trimming shortened V by 8 bases and J by 1 base, and 15 bases separated the two germline ends. The CDR3 is 15 amino acids.

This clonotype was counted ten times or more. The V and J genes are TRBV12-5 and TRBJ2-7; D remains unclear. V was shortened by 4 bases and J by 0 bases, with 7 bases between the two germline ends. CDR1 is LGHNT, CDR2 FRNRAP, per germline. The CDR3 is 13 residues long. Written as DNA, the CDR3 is TGTGCTAGTGGTTCCGACCGCTCCTACGAGCAGTACTTC. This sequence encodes CASGSDRSYEQYF.

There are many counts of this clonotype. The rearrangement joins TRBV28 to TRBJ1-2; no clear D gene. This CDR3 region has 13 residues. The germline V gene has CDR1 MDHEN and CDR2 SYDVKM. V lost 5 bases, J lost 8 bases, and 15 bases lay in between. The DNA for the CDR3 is TGTGCCAGCAGTCCCACGGGCGAGAGGGGCTACACCTTC. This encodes CASSPTGERGYTF.

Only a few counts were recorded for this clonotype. The CDR3 spells CASSQGDSEAYEQYF. CDR3 nucleotides: TGCGCCAGCAGCCAAGGGGACAGCGAGGCTTACGAGCAGTACTTC. The rearrangement uses TRBV4-1 and TRBJ2-7, with 7 bases aligning to TRBD1. CDR1 and CDR2 from the germline V gene are MGHRA and YSYEKL. CDR3 length equals 15 residues. The junction had 7 bases not matched to a gene; V was cut back by 1 base and J by 4 bases.

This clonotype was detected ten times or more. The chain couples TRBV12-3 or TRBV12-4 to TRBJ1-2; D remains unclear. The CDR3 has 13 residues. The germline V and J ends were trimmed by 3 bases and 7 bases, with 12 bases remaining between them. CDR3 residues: CASSFKPPIGYTF. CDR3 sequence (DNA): TGTGCCAGCAGTTTTAAACCCCCGATTGGCTACACCTTC.

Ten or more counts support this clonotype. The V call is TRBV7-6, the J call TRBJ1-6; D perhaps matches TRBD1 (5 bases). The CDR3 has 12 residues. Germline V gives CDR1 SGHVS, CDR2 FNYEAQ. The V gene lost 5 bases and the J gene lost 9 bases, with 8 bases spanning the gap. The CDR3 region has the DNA TGTGCCAGCAGCCCAGGGCTTTCACCCCTCCACTTT. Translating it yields CASSPGLSPLHF.

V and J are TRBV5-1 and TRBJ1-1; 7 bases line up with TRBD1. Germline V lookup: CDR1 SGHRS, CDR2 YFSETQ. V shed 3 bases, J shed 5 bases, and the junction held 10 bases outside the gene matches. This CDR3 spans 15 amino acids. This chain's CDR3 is CASSSMTGMETEAFF. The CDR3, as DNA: TGCGCCAGCAGCTCGATGACAGGGATGGAGACTGAAGCTTTCTTT.

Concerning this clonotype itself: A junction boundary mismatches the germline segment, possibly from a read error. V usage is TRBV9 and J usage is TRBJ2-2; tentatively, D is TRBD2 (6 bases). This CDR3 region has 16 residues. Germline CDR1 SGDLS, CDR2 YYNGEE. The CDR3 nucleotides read TGTGCCAGCAGCGTAGTGCTCGGGACCCAGGGCGGGGAGCTGTGTTTT. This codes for CASSVVLGTQGGELCF.